A selection of T cell receptor beta chains follows, all from one sample in a study of blood T cell repertoires in COVID-19. Here immunoSEQ multiplex PCR was the method, and the copy in TCRdb shows in-frame clones only, minus some. The sample yields 120,000 to 150,000 clones, over 65% seen once. The sequencing input was peripheral blood. The receptors were gathered from a human donor in a cohort sampled during active COVID-19. CDR3s include the opening cysteine and the closing phenylalanine or tryptophan. A D gene is named only where the DNA matches it firmly.

v_gene	d_gene	j_gene	CDR3aa	CDR3nt
TRBV3-1/TRBV3-2	-	TRBJ1-2	CASSQAHANYGYTF	TGTGCCAGCAGCCAAGCACATGCTAACTATGGCTACACCTTC
TRBV3-1/TRBV3-2	TRBD2	TRBJ2-1	CASSRRTSGSFYEQFF	TGTGCCAGCAGCCGCCGGACTAGCGGGAGTTTCTATGAGCAGTTCTTC
TRBV5-6	TRBD1	TRBJ1-1	CASSFPTGPNTEAFF	TGTGCCAGCAGCTTCCCGACAGGGCCCAACACTGAAGCTTTCTTT
TRBV19	-	TRBJ1-5	CATHLQGRYNQPQHF	TGTGCCACTCACCTACAGGGAAGGTACAATCAGCCCCAGCATTTT
TRBV7-2	-	TRBJ2-2	CASSLGQYTGELFF	TGTGCCAGCAGCTTAGGGCAGTATACCGGGGAGCTGTTTTTT
TRBV19	TRBD1	TRBJ1-1	CASSSDRGTEAFF	TGTGCCAGTAGTAGCGACAGGGGGACTGAAGCTTTCTTT
TRBV6-5	-	TRBJ2-1	CASRAGLGNHEQFF	TGTGCCAGCAGGGCGGGATTAGGGAACCATGAGCAGTTCTTC
TRBV6-5	-	TRBJ2-2	CASSYSLASGELFF	TGTGCCAGCAGTTACTCGCTAGCCTCCGGGGAGCTGTTTTTT
TRBV3-1/TRBV3-2	TRBD1	TRBJ1-2	CASSEGARVNYGYTF	TGTGCCAGCAGTGAGGGGGCGCGGGTTAACTATGGCTACACCTTC
TRBV19	-	TRBJ1-4	CASSPATNEKLFF	TGTGCCAGTAGTCCTGCAACTAATGAAAAACTGTTTTTT
TRBV18	TRBD2	TRBJ2-1	CASSPVGREDEGEQFF	TGTGCCAGCTCACCGGTTGGGCGGGAGGATGAAGGGGAGCAGTTCTTC
TRBV19	TRBD1	TRBJ1-6	CASSIAAGTGNSPLHF	TGTGCCAGTAGTATAGCCGCCGGGACAGGGAATTCACCCCTCCACTTT
TRBV5-8	TRBD1	TRBJ1-3	CASSRDRGNTIYF	TGTGCCAGCAGCCGGGACAGGGGAAACACCATATATTTT
TRBV2	-	TRBJ1-2	CASGGQVLNYGYTF	TGTGCCAGCGGTGGCCAGGTTCTCAACTATGGCTACACCTTC
TRBV2	-	TRBJ1-1	CASSNRVDTEAFF	TGTGCCAGCAGTAACAGGGTCGACACTGAAGCTTTCTTT
TRBV28	-	TRBJ1-2	CASSSLGGDYGYTF	TGTGCCAGCAGTTCCCTAGGAGGGGACTATGGCTACACCTTC
TRBV7-9	TRBD1	TRBJ2-1	CASSFTGGMAYNEQFF	TGTGCCAGCAGCTTTACAGGGGGAATGGCCTACAATGAGCAGTTCTTC
TRBV9	TRBD2	TRBJ2-1	CASSPAPLAGSEQFF	TGTGCCAGCAGCCCTGCCCCTTTAGCGGGGAGTGAGCAGTTCTTC